This TCR beta chain was sequenced for a study of CD4 T cells in relation to SARS-CoV-2 and coronaviruses. Study overall: TCR beta CDR3s were sequenced after roughly nine-day antigen culture of PBMCs. Crossreactive spike epitopes shared across donors were mapped to their HLA restriction.

CDR1 is LGHNA, CDR2 YSLEER, per germline. With 0 bases removed from V and 7 bases from J, the gap between germline ends came to 12 bases. CDR3 length equals 14 residues. Study conclusions and caveats: Samples before the pandemic and after infection were not matched within any donor.

Before the COVID-19 pandemic, during about 2010-2018, CD4+ T cells were taken from unexposed donors. After roughly ten days of culture, CD4+ T cells were isolated. The method was immunoSEQ multiplex PCR; TCRdb's version includes in-frame clones alone and lacks a portion of them. The sample has some 25,000 clones, 77% seen once. This clone was found a few times. Its matching antigen is unknown. The J gene is TRBJ1-2, the V gene TRBV4-3, with D perhaps matching TRBD1 (6 bases). Material: CD4+ T cells from PBMCs, cultured in vitro. The TCR originated in a human donor in good health. Here the CDR3 reads CASSQDMGAGGYTF. The CDR3, as DNA: TGCGCCAGCAGCCAAGATATGGGGGCGGGTGGCTACACCTTC.